The clone carrying this T cell receptor (beta chain) was seen only a few times. No antigen is known for it. The sample is drawn from a study of tumor-infiltrating lymphocytes in localized non-small cell lung cancer. As for the study in general: Patients included smokers and never-smokers with various histologies, some sampled after neoadjuvant chemotherapy. From each patient, both tumor and uninvolved lung, non-adjacent to tumor, were sampled. Study-wide points: Different pieces of the same tissue were used for each assay. Tumor T-cell fraction from TCR sequencing was not associated with recurrence-free survival (p = 0.61).

CDR1 GTSNPN and CDR2 SVGIG come from the germline V gene (reference sequence). Trimming cost V 1 base and J 7 bases, with 13 bases left between them. This CDR3 has 13 residues. TCRdb keeps only in-frame clones here, not all; method: immunoSEQ multiplex PCR. In the table there are approximately 24,000 clones, roughly three fifths of which are singletons. The sequenced sample consisted of lung tumor tissue. This sequence originates from a human donor with non-small cell lung cancer. The gene calls are TRBV30 and TRBJ1-2; a possible D gene is TRBD1 (6 bases). The CDR3 nucleotides read TGTGCCTGGAGTGGGGTGGAGGGGGGTGGCTACACCTTC. This codes for CAWSGVEGGGYTF.